The 10 T cell receptor beta chains given below trace back to one sample, sequenced in a study of beta chain features in type 1 diabetes (dated by TCRdb to about 2018). Receptor libraries were prepared by the immunoSEQ multiplex PCR assay. The entire isolated RNA was reverse transcribed using the High Capacity cDNA Reverse Transcription Kit, and thus expressed TCRB transcripts were sequenced. What TCRdb holds here is the immuneACCESS table cut down to in-frame rearrangements. Part of the clones is not present; checked against another copy, under half of the missing clones reflect an unresolved V gene, and the others are unexplained. The sample has 900,000 or so clones on record, roughly 15% of them singletons. Around 0.02% of the sample is held by the ten biggest clonotypes. The sequenced sample consisted of naive CD4+ T cells from blood. The sample's cell subset or site label, in plain terms: true naive CD4+ T cells. The receptors were sampled from a woman aged 18-29 years in good health.

In this sample, this clone turned up a few times. The J gene is TRBJ2-2, the V gene TRBV6-6; no clear D. The CDR3 contains 15 residues. The V end was cut by 2 bases, the J end by 3 bases, with 10 bases between. Germline assignment: CDR1 MNHNY and CDR2 SVGAGI (reference sequence). CDR3 DNA: TGTGCCAGCAGTTACCTCAAACCGGACACCGGGGAGCTGTTTTTT. Its protein is CASSYLKPDTGELFF.

This chain joins TRBV27 and TRBJ1-6; 8 nucleotides agree with TRBD1. V lost 8 bases and J lost 6; bases outside the gene matches: 6. The length of the CDR3 is 14 residues. Germline V gene sequence: CDR1 MNHEY, CDR2 SMNVEV (reference sequence). The CDR3 region is CASSTGVGNSPLHF. The DNA of the CDR3 is TGTGCCAGCTCGACAGGGGTGGGTAATTCACCCCTCCACTTT.

This clone was found a few times. The chain links TRBV7-2 to TRBJ2-1; 13 nucleotides agree with TRBD2. The V gene end was trimmed by 2 bases and the J gene end by 0 bases; junction bases not matched to a gene: 7. This CDR3 comprises 19 residues. Germline V lookup: CDR1 SGHTA, CDR2 FQGNSA. For the CDR3, the DNA is TGTGCCAGCAGCTTACGGACTAGCGGGAGTGTCTCCTCCTACAATGAGCAGTTCTTC. Protein sequence: CASSLRTSGSVSSYNEQFF.

This clone was seen only a few times. V gene TRBV7-9 combines with J gene TRBJ1-5; a weak D match, TRBD1 (6 bases). Between the trimmed V and J ends, which lost 8 bases and 5 bases, there was a span of 19 bases. The germline V gene has CDR1 SEHNR and CDR2 FQNEAQ (reference sequence). The CDR3 is 15 amino acids. The CDR3 sequence is CASGKGGVPDQPQHF. The DNA of the CDR3 is TGTGCCAGCGGGAAAGGGGGAGTCCCGGATCAGCCCCAGCATTTT.

This clone occurred a few times. The chain joins TRBV7-9 to TRBJ1-1; no reliable D call. V dropped 1 base and J dropped 7 bases, with 10 bases sitting between them. This CDR3 comprises 13 residues. CDR1 is SEHNR, CDR2 FQNEAQ, per germline (reference sequence). CDR3 sequence: CASSLGPLGEAFF. The CDR3 DNA reads as TGTGCCAGCAGCTTAGGACCCTTAGGTGAAGCTTTCTTT.

This clone has only a few counts. The chain joins TRBV7-2 to TRBJ2-1; 9 bases are a match to TRBD2. V lost 2 bases and J lost 7; bases outside the gene matches: 9. This CDR3 has 16 amino acids. Looked up from germline, CDR1 is SGHTA and CDR2 is FQGNSA. The CDR3 DNA is TGTGCCAGCAGCTTAAGGCCGGGGACTAGCCTAAATGAGCAGTTCTTC. This sequence encodes CASSLRPGTSLNEQFF.

This clone has just a few counts. V gene TRBV11-2 combines with J gene TRBJ2-3, with 7 bases fitting TRBD2. V lost 4 bases, J lost 5 bases, and 6 bases stayed unmatched. Germline V lookup: CDR1 SGHAT, CDR2 FQNNGV. The CDR3 sequence is 14 residues long. The CDR3 sequence: CASSYLVAGDTQYF. The CDR3 DNA follows: TGTGCCAGCAGCTATCTGGTAGCGGGAGATACGCAGTATTTT.

This clone turned up a few times. This chain links TRBV7-2 with TRBJ2-3, with TRBD2 matching 15 bases. The J segment lost 4 bases and the V segment lost 5 bases, leaving 1 base of the junction unmatched. CDR3 length: 15 amino acids. The germline V gene encodes CDR1 SGHTA and CDR2 FQGNSA. The CDR3 region has the DNA TGTGCCAGCAGCGGACTAGCGGGAGGGCCAGATACGCAGTATTTT. Translation: CASSGLAGGPDTQYF.

This clone has only a few counts. CDR3 coding DNA: TGCAGCGTTGACGGAAGCAGTGCCTACGAGCAGTACTTC. As protein: CSVDGSSAYEQYF. The V gene is TRBV29-1, the J gene TRBJ2-7; unclear D gene. Looked up from germline, CDR1 is SQVTM and CDR2 is ANQGSEA. V dropped 3 bases and J dropped 2 bases, with 11 bases sitting between them. The CDR3 has 13 amino acids.

The chain couples TRBV29-1 to TRBJ2-3; D uncertain. The CDR3 sequence is 12 residues long. CDR1 is SQVTM, CDR2 ANQGSEA, per germline. V lost 4 bases and J lost 4, with 9 bases in between. CDR3: CSVVVGADTQYF. In DNA, the CDR3 is TGCAGCGTTGTTGTCGGTGCAGATACGCAGTATTTT.